The present entry profiles one T cell receptor beta chain with its context. Its target is not known. Germline CDR1 LNHDA, CDR2 SQIVND (reference sequence). The trim removed 6 bases at V and 3 bases at J, leaving 10 bases unmatched. This CDR3 spans 16 amino acids. This sample is part of a study of cytomegalovirus exposure and HLA in healthy donors. Findings and limits, study-wide: Cytomegalovirus association was listed for around 170 TCR beta chains.

Primers for the PCR totalled 60 Vbeta and 13 Jbeta. Assay: immunoSEQ multiplex PCR; the TCRdb copy retains only in-frame clones and omits some. The data hold approximately 190,000 clones, with about nine tenths observed a single time. Sequencing used PBMCs. This rearrangement joins TRBV19 to TRBJ2-3; 9 nucleotides match TRBD2. The source is a man in his thirties or forties in good health and CMV-seronegative. The CDR3 sequence is CASRMGLAGGTDTQYF. CDR3 DNA sequence: TGTGCCAGTAGGATGGGACTAGCCGGAGGAACAGATACGCAGTATTTT.